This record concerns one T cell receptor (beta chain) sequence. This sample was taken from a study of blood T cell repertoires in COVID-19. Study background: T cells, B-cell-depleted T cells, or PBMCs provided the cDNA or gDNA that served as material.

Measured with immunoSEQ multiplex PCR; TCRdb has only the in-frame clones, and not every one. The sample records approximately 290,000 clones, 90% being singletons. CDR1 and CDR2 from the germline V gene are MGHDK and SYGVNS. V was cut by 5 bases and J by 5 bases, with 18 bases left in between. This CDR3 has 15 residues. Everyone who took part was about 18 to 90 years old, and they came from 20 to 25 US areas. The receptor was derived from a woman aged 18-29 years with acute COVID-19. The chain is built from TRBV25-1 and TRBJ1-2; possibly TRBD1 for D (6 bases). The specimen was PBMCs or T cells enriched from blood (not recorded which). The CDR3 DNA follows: TGTGCCAGCAGTCCGCGTCCAACAGGGAAATATGGCTACACCTTC. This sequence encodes CASSPRPTGKYGYTF.